Shown below are 12 T cell receptor beta chains from a single sample sequenced in a study of beta chain features in type 1 diabetes. Sequencing targeted expressed TCRB transcripts, as all isolated RNA had been reverse transcribed. TCRdb keeps only in-frame clones here, not all; method: immunoSEQ multiplex PCR. The table includes just over 600,000 clones, roughly 16% detected once. The sequenced sample consisted of naive CD4+ T cells from blood. All receptors derive from a man aged 18-30 years in good health.

This chain connects TRBV28 to TRBJ2-1; 7 positions match TRBD2. The CDR3 consists of 14 residues. CDR1 MDHEN and CDR2 SYDVKM come from the germline V gene. J was trimmed by 7 bases and V by 6 bases; bases with no gene match: 9. For the CDR3, the DNA is TGTGCCAGCAGGATCAGCGGGGCGGGAAATGAGCAGTTCTTC. Translated, it gives CASRISGAGNEQFF.

This clone was counted a few times. This chain joins TRBV7-9 and TRBJ1-2; a possible D gene is TRBD1 (6 bases). The CDR3 is 16 amino acids. V dropped 2 bases and J dropped 4 bases, with 17 bases sitting between them. CDR1 is SEHNR, CDR2 FQNEAQ, per germline (reference sequence). The CDR3 here is CASSLTVRGRFYGYTF. CDR3 nucleotides: TGTGCCAGCAGCTTAACGGTCAGGGGACGCTTCTATGGCTACACCTTC.

This chain joins TRBV7-2 and TRBJ2-7; 8 bases align to TRBD1. Germline lookup yields CDR1 SGHTA and CDR2 FQGNSA. The CDR3 spans 14 residues. Trimming took 6 bases from V and 1 from J; bases not matched to a gene: 5. This CDR3 reads CASRRTGGSYEQYF. CDR3 coding DNA: TGTGCCAGCAGGAGAACAGGGGGATCCTACGAGCAGTACTTC.

V gene TRBV28 combines with J gene TRBJ2-1; TRBD2 aligns across 11 bases. The CDR3 has 15 residues. CDR1 and CDR2 (germline): MDHEN, SYDVKM. Losses at the gene ends were 5 bases for V and 7 bases for J; bases not matched to a gene: 7. In DNA, the CDR3 is TGTGCCAGCAGTCCCACTAGCGGGAGACTAAATGAGCAGTTCTTC. It specifies CASSPTSGRLNEQFF.

This sequence joins TRBV9 and TRBJ2-7; D may be TRBD1 (5 bases). Deletions cut 0 bases from V and 7 bases from J, with 20 bases between. The CDR3 consists of 16 residues. Germline CDR1 and CDR2: SGDLS and YYNGEE. The chain's CDR3 is CASSVGGETWSTEQYF. DNA for the CDR3: TGTGCCAGCAGCGTAGGGGGCGAAACTTGGTCGACGGAGCAGTACTTC.

The chain recombines TRBV15 with TRBJ1-3, with 8 bases that match TRBD1. V was clipped by 8 bases and J by 0 bases; unmatched bases: 6. CDR3 length: 15 residues. Germline V gene sequence: CDR1 LNHNV, CDR2 YYDKDF (reference sequence). The CDR3 bases are TGTGCCACCGTCAGACAGGGGAGCTCTGGAAACACCATATATTTT. Protein product: CATVRQGSSGNTIYF. Combining the CDR3 with reference TRBV15 and TRBJ1-3 gives the whole variable domain DAMVIQNPRYQVTQFGKPVTLSCSQTLNHNVMYWYQQKSSQAPKLLFHYYDKDFNNEADTPDNFQSRRPNTSFCFLDIRSPGLGDTAMYLCATVRQGSSGNTIYFGEGSWLTVV.

This clone was detected a few times. J is TRBJ2-7 and V is TRBV27; 15 bases agree with TRBD2. V was clipped by 5 bases and J by 0 bases; unmatched bases: 5. The germline V gene has CDR1 MNHEY and CDR2 SMNVEV (reference sequence). This CDR3 contains 17 residues. CDR3 protein: CASSRTSGRAYSYEQYF. The CDR3 DNA reads TGTGCCAGCAGTCGGACTAGCGGGAGGGCCTACTCCTACGAGCAGTACTTC.

The chain recombines TRBV19 with TRBJ2-6; D might be TRBD1 (5 bases). V was clipped by 5 bases and J by 0 bases, with 14 bases between them. Looked up from germline, CDR1 is LNHDA and CDR2 is SQIVND (reference sequence). CDR3 length: 17 residues. The CDR3 DNA sequence: TGTGCCAGTAGTCCTCAGGGTGCCCCCTCTGGGGCCAACGTCCTGACTTTC. Translated: CASSPQGAPSGANVLTF.

J is TRBJ2-3 and V is TRBV7-9; possibly TRBD1 for D (6 bases). Germline V gene lookup returns CDR1 SEHNR and CDR2 FQNEAQ (reference sequence). The CDR3 contains 15 residues. V lost 5 bases and J lost 1, with 13 bases in between. The CDR3 DNA reads as TGTGCCAGCAGCCTACAGGGTATCGGCACAGATACGCAGTATTTT. It is translated as CASSLQGIGTDTQYF.

The V gene is TRBV5-1, the J gene TRBJ2-1, with TRBD2 identical over 11 bases. Losses at the gene ends were 1 base for V and 7 bases for J; bases not matched to a gene: 10. CDR1 and CDR2 from the germline V gene are SGHRS and YFSETQ. This CDR3 spans 17 amino acids. The CDR3 is CASSLIPTSGSRNEQFF. The CDR3 nucleotides are TGCGCCAGCAGCTTGATCCCTACTAGCGGGAGTAGGAATGAGCAGTTCTTC.

About this clone itself: This sample includes further DNA sequences coding for the same CDR3. V and J are TRBV27 and TRBJ2-7; D gene ambiguous. The CDR3 totals 12 residues. Trimming cost V 4 bases and J 2 bases, with 6 bases left between them. In germline, CDR1 is MNHEY, CDR2 SMNVEV (reference sequence). CDR3 in DNA: TGTGCCAGCAGTTCCCCGCCCTACGAGCAGTACTTC. It codes for CASSSPPYEQYF.

Only a few counts were recorded for this clone. The V call is TRBV30, the J call TRBJ1-2; D is possibly TRBD1 (6 bases). The germline CDR1 and CDR2 sequences are GTSNPN and SVGIG (reference sequence). V gave up 3 bases and J gave up 3 bases, with 14 bases separating them. The CDR3 runs 14 residues. The CDR3 loop is CAWRSQGADYGYTF. DNA of the CDR3: TGTGCCTGGAGATCACAGGGAGCCGACTATGGCTACACCTTC.